This T cell receptor (beta chain) came from a study of T-cell reconstitution after alpha-beta-depleted transplantation in children. Researchers prepared the TCRbeta library using unique molecular identifiers, the study reports. TCRdb independently ran MiXCR on the PCR reads; one entry per CDR3 protein. The repertoire holds 200,000 to 250,000 distinct CDR3 sequences, with around 9.6% as singletons. A few counts support this clonotype. The CDR3 sequence is 14 residues long. Germline-derived CDR1 and CDR2 are LNHDA and SQIVND (reference sequence). V trimming: 4 bases; J trimming: 7 bases; junction bases outside the gene matches: 7.

This chain uses TRBV19 with TRBJ1-2; TRBD1 agrees at 9 bases. Specimen: PBMCs from the stem cell graft donor, collected from the stem cell graft. This TCR came from a human donor who donated a stem cell graft to a child with acute lymphoblastic leukemia. CDR3 amino acids: CASSTRDRAFGYTF. In DNA, the CDR3 is TGTGCCAGTAGTACCCGGGACAGGGCCTTTGGCTACACCTTC.